This TCR beta chain was documented in a study of beta chain features in type 1 diabetes. Study-level background: The patient and healthy donor groups were comparable for age, gender and cell yields.

Trimming left V 4 bases short and J 4 bases short, with 5 bases between. Germline V gives CDR1 SNHLY, CDR2 FYNNEI. This CDR3 has 12 amino acids. Expressed TCRB transcripts were sequenced after all isolated RNA was converted to cDNA. Clones were read by immunoSEQ multiplex PCR, and TCRdb kept only the in-frame ones, dropping some. The data contain around 450,000 clones, about an eighth of them singletons. A few counts support this clone. The TCR was taken from a woman younger than 35 in good health. V gene TRBV2 combines with J gene TRBJ2-4, with D uncertain. Material: naive CD4+ T cells from blood. CDR3 DNA sequence: TGTGCCAGCAGTGGTCAGAAAAACATTCAGTACTTC. Its protein is CASSGQKNIQYF. Variable domain in full (rest from reference TRBV2 and TRBJ2-4): EPEVTQTPSHQVTQMGQEVILRCVPISNHLYFYWYRQILGQKVEFLVSFYNNEISEKSEIFDDQFSVERPDGSNFTLKIRSTKLEDSAMYFCASSGQKNIQYFGAGTRLSVL.